This entry concerns a single T cell receptor beta chain. Germline V gives CDR1 MNHEY, CDR2 SMNVEV (reference sequence). With 3 bases removed from V and 0 bases from J, the gap between germline ends came to 8 bases. This CDR3 contains 14 residues. Relying on iRepertoire HTBI primers and Arm-PCR of CDR3 regions, the team built TCR beta libraries. TCRdb passed the multiplex PCR reads through MiXCR, listing each CDR3 protein once. The sample comprises about 450,000 distinct CDR3 sequences, 23% of which are singletons, and about 26% rests with the top ten. This specimen comes from a study of regulatory T cells in long-lasting Graves disease. Time point noted: persistent/refractory GD, antithyroid drugs over 5 years with positive TRAb. There was RNA extracted from PBMCs, and the TCR library was made from it.

The chain is built from TRBV27 and TRBJ1-1; D is ambiguous. This sequence originates from a female donor with Graves disease. The sample consisted of peripheral blood mononuclear cells (PBMCs), taken when the disease was refractory, from a patient treated with antithyroid drugs. CDR3 sequence (DNA): TGTGCCAGCAGTTTTGACTATTTGAACACTGAAGCTTTCTTT. This gives the protein CASSFDYLNTEAFF.